The entry that follows covers one T cell receptor (beta chain) sequence. The antigen remains unidentified. With 3 bases clipped from V and 10 bases from J, the junction kept 4 bases outside the gene matches. In germline, CDR1 is LGHDT, CDR2 YNNKEL (reference sequence). CDR3 length: 15 residues. This specimen comes from a study of T cell responses to AZD1222 COVID-19 vaccine. Notes on the study in general: Vaccination with two AZD1222 doses was followed by a rise in Spike-specific TCR breadth and depth.

The data were produced by immunoSEQ multiplex PCR, yet TCRdb's version contains in-frame clones alone and is incomplete. The sample carries some 140,000 clones, around nine tenths recorded once. This clonotype was sampled from an adult in good health. The source material was peripheral blood, sampled on day 0 of AZD1222 vaccination. This chain joins TRBV3-1 (or the pseudogene TRBV3-2) and TRBJ2-3, with 16 nucleotides matching TRBD2. The CDR3 region is CASSHSGTSGGAQYF. The CDR3 DNA reads TGTGCCAGCAGCCACTCCGGGACTAGCGGGGGGGCGCAGTATTTT.